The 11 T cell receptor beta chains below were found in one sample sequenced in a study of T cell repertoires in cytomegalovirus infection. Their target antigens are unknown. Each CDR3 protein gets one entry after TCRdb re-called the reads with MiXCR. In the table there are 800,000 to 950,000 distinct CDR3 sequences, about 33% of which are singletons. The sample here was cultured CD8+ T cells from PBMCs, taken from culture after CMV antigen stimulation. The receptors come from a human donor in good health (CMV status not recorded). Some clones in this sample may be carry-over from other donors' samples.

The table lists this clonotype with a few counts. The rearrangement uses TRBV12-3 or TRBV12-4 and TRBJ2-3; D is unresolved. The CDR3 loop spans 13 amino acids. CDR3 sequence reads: CAWSSAPTDTQYF. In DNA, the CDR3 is TGTGCTTGGTCCTCCGCCCCGACAGATACGCAGTATTTT.

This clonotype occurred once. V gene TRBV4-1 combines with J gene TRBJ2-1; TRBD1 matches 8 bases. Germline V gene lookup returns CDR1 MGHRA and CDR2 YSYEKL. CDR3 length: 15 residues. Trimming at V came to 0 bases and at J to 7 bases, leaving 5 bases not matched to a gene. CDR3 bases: TGCGCCAGCAGCCAAGATCCAGGGACAGGTAATGAGCAGTTCTTC. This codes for CASSQDPGTGNEQFF.

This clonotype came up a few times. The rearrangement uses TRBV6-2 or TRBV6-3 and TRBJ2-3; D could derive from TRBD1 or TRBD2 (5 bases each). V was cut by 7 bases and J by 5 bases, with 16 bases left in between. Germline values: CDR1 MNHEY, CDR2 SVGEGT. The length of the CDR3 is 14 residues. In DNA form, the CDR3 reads TGTGCCAGCATGCACGGGGCCTCGAGAGATACGCAGTATTTT. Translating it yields CASMHGASRDTQYF.

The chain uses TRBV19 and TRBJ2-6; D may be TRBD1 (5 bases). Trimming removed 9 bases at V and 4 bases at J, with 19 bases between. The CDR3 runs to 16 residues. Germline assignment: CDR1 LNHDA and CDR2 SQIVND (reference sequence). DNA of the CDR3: TGTGCCAGCCAGGGCACCCAGGGTACCGGGGCCAACGTCCTGACTTTC. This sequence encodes CASQGTQGTGANVLTF.

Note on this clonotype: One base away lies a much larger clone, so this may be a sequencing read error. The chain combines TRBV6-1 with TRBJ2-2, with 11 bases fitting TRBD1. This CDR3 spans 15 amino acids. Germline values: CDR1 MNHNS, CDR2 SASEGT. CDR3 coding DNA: TGTGCCAACAGTGAAAAGGGACAGGGGGCCGGGGAGCTGTTTTTT. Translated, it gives CANSEKGQGAGELFF.

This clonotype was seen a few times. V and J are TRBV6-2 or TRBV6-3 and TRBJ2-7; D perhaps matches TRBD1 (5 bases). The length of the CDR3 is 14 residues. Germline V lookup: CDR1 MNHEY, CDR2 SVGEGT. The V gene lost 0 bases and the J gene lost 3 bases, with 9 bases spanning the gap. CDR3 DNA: TGTGCCAGCAGTTACTCGATGACAGACTACGAGCAGTACGTC. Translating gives CASSYSMTDYEQYV.

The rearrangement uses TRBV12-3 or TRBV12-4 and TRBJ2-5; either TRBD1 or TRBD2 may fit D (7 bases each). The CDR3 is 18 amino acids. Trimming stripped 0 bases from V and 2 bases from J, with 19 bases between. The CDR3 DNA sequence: TGTGCCAGCAGTTTAGCGCGGGGGACAGTCCTGGGACAAGAGACCCAGTACTTC. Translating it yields CASSLARGTVLGQETQYF.

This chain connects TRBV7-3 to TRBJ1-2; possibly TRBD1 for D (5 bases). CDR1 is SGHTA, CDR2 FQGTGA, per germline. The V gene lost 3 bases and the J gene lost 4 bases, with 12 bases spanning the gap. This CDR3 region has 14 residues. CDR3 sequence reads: CASSFVDTTYGYTF. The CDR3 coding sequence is TGTGCCAGCAGCTTTGTGGACACTACCTATGGCTACACCTTC.

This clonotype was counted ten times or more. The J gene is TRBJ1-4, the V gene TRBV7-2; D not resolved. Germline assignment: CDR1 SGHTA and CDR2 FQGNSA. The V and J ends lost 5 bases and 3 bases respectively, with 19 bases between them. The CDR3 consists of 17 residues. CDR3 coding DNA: TGTGCCAGCAGCCGATCGTTCGTGGGGATCGCTAATGAAAAACTGTTTTTT. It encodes CASSRSFVGIANEKLFF.

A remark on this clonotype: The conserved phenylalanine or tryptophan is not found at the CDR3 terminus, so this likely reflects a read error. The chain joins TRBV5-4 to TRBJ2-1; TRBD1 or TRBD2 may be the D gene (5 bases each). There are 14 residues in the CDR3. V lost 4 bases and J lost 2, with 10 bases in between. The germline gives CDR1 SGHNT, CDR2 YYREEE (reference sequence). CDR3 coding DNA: TGTGCCAGCAGCCCCCTGGGGGCCTACAATGAGCAGTTCTCC. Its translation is CASSPLGAYNEQFS.

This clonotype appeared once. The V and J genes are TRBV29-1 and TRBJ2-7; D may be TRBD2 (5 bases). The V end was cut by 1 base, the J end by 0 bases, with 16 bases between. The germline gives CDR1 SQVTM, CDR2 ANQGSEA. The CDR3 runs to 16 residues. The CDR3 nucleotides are TGCAGCGTTGAAGCGCGGGTCCGGAGGAGCTCCTACGAGCAGTACTTC. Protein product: CSVEARVRRSSYEQYF.